This T cell receptor beta chain emerged from a study of blood T cell repertoires in COVID-19 (dated by TCRdb to 2020 to 2021). About the study as a whole: Samples from collaborators originated in the United States, Italy and Spain and spanned both the acute and convalescent phases of COVID-19. The repertoires were released in a freely available public database meant as a resource for research on the immune response to SARS-CoV-2. Samples were obtained from the ongoing ImmuneRACE study (first 160 participants) and from about 1,300 subjects provided by 6 global collaborators. HLA class I and class II types, where available, came from metadata supplied by the sample provider rather than from assay-based typing. Sample metadata almost always included a de-identified subject ID, COVID-19 status, age in years and sex. Deeply sampled blood TCRbeta repertoires from subjects exposed to, actively infected with, or recovered from COVID-19 were included in the dataset. The material from the prospective study consisted of cDNA or gDNA derived from T cells, B-cell-depleted T cells, or PBMCs. Findings and caveats that apply to the study as a whole: The quantity of clinical and demographic metadata differed by source and by participant and was supplied without curation.

TCRbeta CDR3 regions were amplified from genomic DNA using the immunoSEQ Assay, a bias-controlled multiplex PCR. On the authors' methods: Within the assay, amplification of reference gene primers was used to estimate how many nucleated cells each sample contained. To quantify the absolute abundance of each unique TCRbeta CDR3 rearrangement, sequence reads were collapsed and filtered. For each sample, productive Simpson clonality was calculated as the square root of Simpson's diversity index across productive rearrangements. TCRdb obtained this table from immuneACCESS and retained in-frame rearrangements with V and J assigned. These tables miss some clones; where compared with another copy, unresolved V genes account for less than half of the shortfall, and the remainder is unexplained. That table is the source of V, J and clone size, and D and trimming were worked out from the DNA. The table for this sample lists 270,000 or so clones; about four fifths of them were counted only once. More than 3% of the sample is held by the ten biggest clonotypes.

The CDR3 contains 12 residues, cysteine and phenylalanine counted. The DNA shown is the 36-base CDR3, in frame from base 1. V ends up 7 bases short and J 4 bases short, with an unmatched junction base count of 1. For this clone: What antigen it recognizes has not been identified. Per-nucleotide qualities are absent, and no much larger clonotype sits a single base away.

Enrolling through a virtual design, the prospective study's participants ranged in age from roughly 18 to 100 years and lived across approximately 25 United States geographic areas. In the prospective study, cohorts were assigned on the basis of participant-reported clinical history obtained from a screening survey and a study questionnaire. For ImmuneRACE Cohort 3, a participant was defined as recovered based on two consecutive negative NP/OP PCR tests, clearance by a healthcare professional, or resolution of symptoms. Each participant in the prospective study had whole blood, serum and a nasopharyngeal or oropharyngeal swab collected by mobile phlebotomists. Participants in the prospective study had the option to provide additional blood draws and questionnaires over an approximately 2-month period. Prospective study blood samples were shipped either frozen or at room temperature before DNA extraction.

The sample comprised PBMCs or T cells enriched from blood (not recorded which). The TCR was taken from a man aged 45-60 years who had recovered from COVID-19. The sequence joins TRBV12-3 or TRBV12-4 to TRBJ2-1, and 7 bases in between align with TRBD1. The DNA sequence is given as TGTGCCAGCATGACAGGGTACAATGAGCAGTTCTTC. It codes for CASMTGYNEQFF.